This TCR beta chain emerged from a study of Ad26.COV2.S vaccination and SARS-CoV-2 variants. Study context: Intramuscular Ad26.COV2.S at 5x10^10 or 1x10^11 viral particles.

Using immunoSEQ multiplex PCR, the repertoire was profiled, and TCRdb retains in-frame clones only, with some absent. The sample lists a few hundred thousand clones, about 92% occurring once. As to this clone: The antigen is not known.

Broader study findings: Post-vaccination breadth of spike-specific CD8+ and CD4+ T cell responses was reportedly substantial. The study found similar non-spike TCR breadth in vaccine and placebo recipients.

Described treatment: roughly 19 received Ad26.COV2.S at low or high dose, single or two shots; about five received placebo; per-sample allocation not given. Each sample was drawn 63 days after the first injection (of vaccine or placebo). The vaccine delivered Wuhan-strain SARS-CoV-2 spike through an Ad26 vector. The CDR3 covers 13 residues. Looked up from germline, CDR1 is LGHNA and CDR2 is YSLEER. The V end lost 0 bases, the J end lost 4 bases, and 7 bases lay between the germline ends. V usage is TRBV4-3 and J usage is TRBJ2-7; no reliable D call. The sequence was collected from a person between 18 and 59 years old who received the Ad26.COV2.S COVID-19 vaccine or a placebo. The source material was peripheral blood, sampled in a trial of Ad26.COV2.S vaccine versus placebo. DNA for the CDR3: TGCGCCAGCAGCCAAGATGACCAGTACGAGCAGTACTTC. Translated, it gives CASSQDDQYEQYF.